This TCR beta chain was recovered during a study of T cell responses to AZD1222 COVID-19 vaccine. Overall study findings and caveats: Two doses of AZD1222 preceded a rise in Spike-specific TCR breadth and depth.

Libraries were prepared by immunoSEQ multiplex PCR; TCRdb keeps only in-frame clonotypes and omits some of them. The table records some 150,000 clones, about 89% of them present only once. Turning to this clone: Its antigen is undetermined.

CDR1 and CDR2 from the germline V gene are SGHAT and FQNNGV. Trimming removed 2 bases from V and 6 bases from J, with 13 bases in between. This CDR3 has 15 amino acids. The sample here was peripheral blood, taken on day 0 of AZD1222 vaccination. The rearrangement links TRBV11-2 to TRBJ2-2; D possibly corresponds to TRBD2 (6 bases). The TCR comes from an adult in good health. CDR3 residues: CASSLFIGSPGELFF. The CDR3 bases are TGTGCCAGCAGCTTATTCATCGGGAGTCCCGGGGAGCTGTTTTTT.